A single sample is the source of the 32 T cell receptor beta chains below, sequenced in a study of blood T cell repertoires in COVID-19. This table comes from immunoSEQ multiplex PCR, and its TCRdb copy is limited to in-frame clones, with some not included. The table shows some 42,000 clones, with 89% occurring only once. Sequencing was carried out using peripheral blood. Every receptor here comes from a human donor in a cohort sampled during active COVID-19.

Only one count was recorded for this clone. V is TRBV12-3 or TRBV12-4 and J is TRBJ1-1; D gene ambiguous. The CDR3 contains 13 residues. V was cut by 3 bases and J by 5 bases, with 10 bases left in between. The chain's CDR3 is CASSLERWTEAFF. CDR3 DNA: TGTGCCAGCAGTTTGGAGCGGTGGACTGAAGCTTTCTTT.

V is TRBV6-2 or TRBV6-3 and J is TRBJ2-7, with TRBD1 matching 9 bases. Germline V gives CDR1 MNHEY, CDR2 SVGEGT. The V segment lost 5 bases and the J segment 3 bases; nucleotides outside the gene matches: 2. The CDR3 has 13 residues. CDR3 sequence (DNA): TGTGCCAGCAGTGAGGACAGGGGCTACGAGCAGTACTTC. Its translation is CASSEDRGYEQYF.

The V gene is TRBV5-4, the J gene TRBJ2-7, with TRBD1 matching 11 bases. Germline CDR1 and CDR2: SGHNT and YYREEE (reference sequence). The V and J ends lost 3 bases and 4 bases, in that order; junction bases with no gene match: 6. This CDR3 has 15 residues. The CDR3 loop reads CASSSGQGARYEQYF. DNA for the CDR3: TGTGCCAGCAGCTCCGGACAGGGGGCGAGGTACGAGCAGTACTTC.

This sequence joins TRBV6-5 and TRBJ1-3, with 10 positions matching TRBD1. V shed 5 bases, J shed 2 bases, and the junction held 3 bases outside the gene matches. Germline V gene lookup returns CDR1 MNHEY and CDR2 SVGAGI. The CDR3 length is 15 residues. The CDR3 sequence is CASSTGTGAGNTIYF. DNA for the CDR3: TGTGCCAGCAGTACTGGGACAGGGGCTGGAAACACCATATATTTT.

The rearrangement links TRBV5-5 to TRBJ1-2; D perhaps matches TRBD1 (5 bases). The CDR3 has 15 amino acids. The germline CDR1 and CDR2 sequences are SGHKS and YYEKEE (reference sequence). V was clipped by 0 bases and J by 0 bases, with 9 bases between them. The CDR3, as DNA: TGTGCCAGCAGCTTGGAACAGGCGGCTAACTATGGCTACACCTTC. As protein: CASSLEQAANYGYTF.

This clone was seen once. The chain has TRBV7-2 and TRBJ2-7; TRBD1 might be the D (6 bases). The CDR3 has 15 amino acids. The germline V gene has CDR1 SGHTA and CDR2 FQGNSA. V lost 2 bases to trimming and J lost 2 bases, with 13 bases between them. The CDR3 loop is CASSLLGTPTYEQYF. The CDR3 coding sequence is TGTGCCAGCAGCTTACTGGGGACACCTACCTACGAGCAGTACTTC.

The chain recombines TRBV10-2 with TRBJ1-2; D perhaps matches TRBD1 (6 bases). The V end lost 6 bases, the J end lost 8 bases, and 19 bases lay between the germline ends. The CDR3 has 14 amino acids. The germline V gene encodes CDR1 WSHSY and CDR2 SAAADI. The CDR3 here is CASSPDRNPEGYTF. The CDR3 coding sequence is TGCGCCAGCAGCCCAGACAGGAACCCCGAAGGCTACACCTTC.

The chain employs TRBV27 and TRBJ1-2; 10 nucleotides align to TRBD1. The CDR3 runs to 16 residues. Trimming at V came to 3 bases and at J to 1 base, leaving 5 bases not matched to a gene. The germline V gene encodes CDR1 MNHEY and CDR2 SMNVEV (reference sequence). The CDR3 region has the DNA TGTGCCAGCAGTTTTAAAGGGACAGGGGTTAACTATGGCTACACCTTC. Translated, it gives CASSFKGTGVNYGYTF.

The chain recombines TRBV9 with TRBJ2-7; 8 bases are shared with TRBD1. Germline V gene lookup returns CDR1 SGDLS and CDR2 YYNGEE. CDR3 size: 14 residues. Trimming took 3 bases from V and 2 from J; bases not matched to a gene: 4. The CDR3 is CASSETGVTYEQYF. In nucleotides, the CDR3 is TGTGCCAGCAGCGAGACAGGGGTCACCTACGAGCAGTACTTC.

The rearrangement links TRBV29-1 to TRBJ1-2; TRBD1 is a possible D gene (6 bases). The CDR3 consists of 14 residues. CDR1 and CDR2 (germline): SQVTM, ANQGSEA. The V end was cut by 6 bases, the J end by 2 bases, with 16 bases between. CDR3 protein: CSVRQEFRNYGYTF. CDR3 in DNA: TGCAGCGTAAGACAGGAGTTTAGAAACTATGGCTACACCTTC.

This chain connects TRBV7-2 to TRBJ1-2; 7 nucleotides agree with TRBD1. From germline, CDR1 is SGHTA and CDR2 FQGNSA. V shed 3 bases, J shed 3 bases, and the junction held 4 bases outside the gene matches. CDR3 length: 14 amino acids. Here the CDR3 reads CASSFDRADYGYTF. The CDR3, as DNA: TGTGCCAGCAGCTTCGACAGGGCGGACTATGGCTACACCTTC.

This chain connects TRBV19 to TRBJ2-4; TRBD2 is a possible D gene (5 bases). This CDR3 is 13 amino acids long. With 6 bases removed from V and 7 bases from J, the gap between germline ends came to 13 bases. In germline, CDR1 is LNHDA, CDR2 SQIVND (reference sequence). CDR3 protein: CASSVAGGNIQYF. The CDR3 DNA sequence: TGTGCCAGTAGCGTGGCGGGCGGGAACATTCAGTACTTC.

The chain recombines TRBV19 with TRBJ2-7; 10 nucleotides match TRBD1. The V gene end was trimmed by 2 bases and the J gene end by 4 bases; junction bases not matched to a gene: 8. The CDR3 is made up of 16 amino acids. Germline CDR1 LNHDA, CDR2 SQIVND (reference sequence). The DNA of the CDR3 is TGTGCCAGTAGTATATCGTTGGGGGACAGGGGTTACGAGCAGTACTTC. Protein product: CASSISLGDRGYEQYF.

The genes are TRBV2 and TRBJ1-1; 7 bases map to TRBD1. V lost 6 bases, J lost 1 base, and 5 bases stayed unmatched. Germline CDR1 and CDR2: SNHLY and FYNNEI. The CDR3 loop spans 14 amino acids. CDR3: CASRGTERNTEAFF. CDR3 coding DNA: TGTGCCAGCAGGGGGACAGAGAGGAACACTGAAGCTTTCTTT.

This chain's CDR3 is CASRLDRTDNGYTF. CDR3 coding DNA: TGTGCCAGCAGACTCGACAGGACCGACAATGGCTACACCTTC. This rearrangement joins TRBV6-5 to TRBJ1-2; possible D gene TRBD1, 6 bases. V was trimmed by 6 bases and J by 6 bases, leaving 17 bases between them. The CDR3 is made up of 14 amino acids. Germline lookup yields CDR1 MNHEY and CDR2 SVGAGI.

This clone appeared once. This chain uses TRBV18 with TRBJ1-1; a possible D gene is TRBD1 (6 bases). Germline V lookup: CDR1 KGHSH, CDR2 LQKENI. CDR3 length: 13 amino acids. Trimming took off 5 bases at V and 1 base at J, with 8 bases between the two ends. The CDR3, as DNA: TGTGCCAGCTCATCGGGACAGAACACTGAAGCTTTCTTT. It specifies CASSSGQNTEAFF.

The V call is TRBV9, the J call TRBJ1-2; D is unclear. The V gene lost 4 bases and the J gene lost 8 bases, with 18 bases spanning the gap. The CDR3 contains 14 residues. Germline V CDR1 and CDR2: SGDLS, YYNGEE. CDR3: CASSSSRDPVGYTF. DNA for the CDR3: TGTGCCAGCAGCTCATCGCGGGATCCGGTGGGCTACACCTTC.

The chain is built from TRBV29-1 and TRBJ2-7; maybe TRBD2 (5 bases). Trimming took off 4 bases at V and 0 bases at J, with 7 bases between the two ends. Germline-derived CDR1 and CDR2 are SQVTM and ANQGSEA. CDR3 size: 12 residues. As DNA, the CDR3 is TGCAGCGTTGGGGAGAGCTCCTACGAGCAGTACTTC. This codes for CSVGESSYEQYF.

In DNA, the CDR3 is TGTGCCAGCAGCTTAGTTTCCCACCGGGGGGAGACCCAGTACTTC. Protein product: CASSLVSHRGETQYF. The chain recombines TRBV7-2 with TRBJ2-5; maybe TRBD2 (6 bases). V lost 1 base and J lost 5, with 14 bases in between. CDR1 and CDR2 (germline): SGHTA, FQGNSA. This CDR3 spans 15 amino acids.

The V and J genes are TRBV13 and TRBJ1-2; D is perhaps TRBD1 (5 bases). The V end was cut by 3 bases, the J end by 8 bases, with 10 bases between. This CDR3 has 12 amino acids. CDR1 and CDR2 (germline): PRHDT, FYEKMQ (reference sequence). CDR3 sequence: CASSLGRGGYTF. CDR3 nucleotide sequence: TGTGCCAGCAGCTTGGGGAGGGGAGGCTACACCTTC.

J is TRBJ1-2 and V is TRBV6-5; D not resolved. This CDR3 is built from 15 residues. Trimming took 3 bases from V and 4 from J, leaving 15 bases between them. Germline V lookup: CDR1 MNHEY, CDR2 SVGAGI. CDR3 in amino acids: CASSYLRVVRYGYTF. CDR3 nucleotides: TGTGCCAGCAGTTATTTGAGGGTTGTCCGCTATGGCTACACCTTC.

The V gene is TRBV5-1, the J gene TRBJ1-1; 7 nucleotides line up with TRBD1. The trim removed 0 bases at V and 11 bases at J, leaving 7 bases unmatched. The CDR3 is made up of 13 amino acids. CDR1 is SGHRS, CDR2 YFSETQ, per germline. The CDR3 here is CASSLEATGLAFF. The CDR3 bases are TGCGCCAGCAGCTTGGAGGCGACAGGGTTGGCTTTCTTT.

In its sample, this clone was seen a few times. The chain joins TRBV7-2 to TRBJ1-3, with D maybe TRBD1 (5 bases). V lost 0 bases and J lost 0, with 24 bases in between. Germline CDR1 and CDR2: SGHTA and FQGNSA. This CDR3 spans 21 amino acids. Here the CDR3 reads CASSLATIKRQTAFSGNTIYF. The CDR3 nucleotides read TGTGCCAGCAGCTTAGCAACGATTAAAAGACAGACCGCCTTCTCTGGAAACACCATATATTTT.

The rearrangement uses TRBV6-6 and TRBJ1-3; D perhaps matches TRBD1 (6 bases). The CDR3 has 16 residues. The germline V gene has CDR1 MNHNY and CDR2 SVGAGI (reference sequence). Deletions cut 6 bases from V and 6 bases from J, with 21 bases between. The CDR3 bases are TGTGCCAGCAGCCATATACCAGGACAGTCGCTAAACACCATATATTTT. Its protein product is CASSHIPGQSLNTIYF.

The V call is TRBV11-2, the J call TRBJ1-2; D remains ambiguous. The CDR3 extends over 15 amino acids. Germline lookup yields CDR1 SGHAT and CDR2 FQNNGV. V was clipped by 5 bases and J by 8 bases, with 21 bases between them. CDR3 protein: CASSPLAADPVGYTF. Here the CDR3 DNA reads TGTGCCAGCAGCCCACTTGCGGCCGATCCGGTGGGCTACACCTTC.

The CDR3 DNA follows: TGTGCCAGCAGGTCGGGGTCAGGGAACACTGAAGCTTTCTTT. This gives the protein CASRSGSGNTEAFF. The rearrangement joins TRBV7-6 to TRBJ1-1; D remains ambiguous. Trimming cost V 6 bases and J 1 base, with 12 bases left between them. The CDR3 length is 14 residues. CDR1 is SGHVS and CDR2 is FNYEAQ in the germline V gene.

The V gene is TRBV29-1, the J gene TRBJ1-2, with D possibly matching TRBD1 (6 bases). V was cut by 6 bases and J by 4 bases, with 9 bases left in between. CDR3 size: 11 residues. Germline CDR1 is SQVTM and CDR2 is ANQGSEA. CDR3 residues: CSVGQSYGYTF. CDR3 nucleotide sequence: TGCAGCGTCGGACAGAGCTATGGCTACACCTTC.

V gene TRBV5-1 combines with J gene TRBJ1-6; 7 nucleotides align to TRBD1. Germline trimming cut 4 bases from V and 6 bases from J; bases unmatched to any gene: 7. The CDR3 runs 15 residues. CDR1 SGHRS and CDR2 YFSETQ come from the germline V gene. The CDR3 here is CASSIGQASNSPLHF. In nucleotides, the CDR3 is TGCGCCAGCAGCATCGGACAGGCATCTAATTCACCCCTCCACTTT.

The chain carries TRBV18 and TRBJ1-6, with 7 positions matching TRBD1. V lost 2 bases to trimming and J lost 5 bases; unmatched junction nucleotides: 6. CDR1 and CDR2 (germline): KGHSH, LQKENI. The CDR3 spans 16 residues. The CDR3 nucleotides are TGTGCCAGCTCACCAGCGGGACAGCTAAATAATTCACCCCTCCACTTT. Translated, it gives CASSPAGQLNNSPLHF.

This chain links TRBV19 with TRBJ2-1; TRBD2 matches 7 bases. With 11 bases clipped from V and 2 bases from J, the junction kept 12 bases outside the gene matches. Germline lookup yields CDR1 LNHDA and CDR2 SQIVND (reference sequence). The CDR3 consists of 15 residues. This chain's CDR3 is CAASPGTKAYNEQFF. CDR3 DNA: TGTGCCGCATCACCCGGGACTAAAGCCTACAATGAGCAGTTCTTC.

The chain joins TRBV27 to TRBJ2-2; D is perhaps TRBD2 (6 bases). Germline V CDR1 and CDR2: MNHEY, SMNVEV (reference sequence). The CDR3 has 15 residues. The ends were cut back, 6 bases at V and 3 bases at J, with 14 bases in the middle. The CDR3: CASSPAGGHTGELFF. The CDR3 coding sequence is TGTGCCAGCAGCCCCGCCGGGGGACACACCGGGGAGCTGTTTTTT.

The chain uses TRBV19 and TRBJ1-2; D is possibly TRBD1 (5 bases). V was pared by 6 bases and J by 3 bases, with 8 bases between. This CDR3 is 12 amino acids long. Germline lookup yields CDR1 LNHDA and CDR2 SQIVND (reference sequence). The CDR3 bases are TGTGCCAGTAGCTTACAGGACTATGGCTACACCTTC. The encoded protein is CASSLQDYGYTF. Based on the CDR3 plus reference TRBV19 and TRBJ1-2, the full variable domain is DGGITQSPKYLFRKEGQNVTLSCEQNLNHDAMYWYRQDPGQGLRLIYYSQIVNDFQKGDIAEGYSVSREKKESFPLTVTSAQKNPTAFYLCASSLQDYGYTFGSGTRLTVV.